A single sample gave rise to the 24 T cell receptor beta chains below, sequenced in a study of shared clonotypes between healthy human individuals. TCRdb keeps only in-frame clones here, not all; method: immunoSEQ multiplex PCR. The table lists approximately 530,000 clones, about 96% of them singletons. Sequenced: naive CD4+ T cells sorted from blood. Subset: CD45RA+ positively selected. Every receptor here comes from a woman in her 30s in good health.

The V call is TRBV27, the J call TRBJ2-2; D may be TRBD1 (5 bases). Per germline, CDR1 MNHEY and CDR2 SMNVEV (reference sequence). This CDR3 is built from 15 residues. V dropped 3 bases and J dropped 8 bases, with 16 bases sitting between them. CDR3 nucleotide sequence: TGTGCCAGCAGTTTTTGGTTAACAGGAACGGGGGAGCTGTTTTTT. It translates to CASSFWLTGTGELFF.

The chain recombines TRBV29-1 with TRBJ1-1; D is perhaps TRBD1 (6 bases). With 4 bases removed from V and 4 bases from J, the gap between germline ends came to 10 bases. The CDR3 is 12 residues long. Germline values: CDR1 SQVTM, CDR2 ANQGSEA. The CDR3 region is CSVGVQGTEAFF. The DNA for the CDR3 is TGCAGCGTTGGTGTACAGGGCACTGAAGCTTTCTTT.

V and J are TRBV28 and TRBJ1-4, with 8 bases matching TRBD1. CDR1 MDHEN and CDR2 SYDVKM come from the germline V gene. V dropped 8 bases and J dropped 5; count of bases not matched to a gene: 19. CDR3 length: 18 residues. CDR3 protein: CASGDPRSGTGENEKLFF. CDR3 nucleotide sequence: TGTGCCAGCGGGGACCCGAGATCCGGGACAGGAGAAAATGAAAAACTGTTTTTT.

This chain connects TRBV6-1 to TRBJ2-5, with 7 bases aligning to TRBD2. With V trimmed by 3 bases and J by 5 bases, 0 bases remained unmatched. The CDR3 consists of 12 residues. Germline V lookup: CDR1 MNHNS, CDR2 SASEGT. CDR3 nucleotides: TGTGCCAGCAGTGAGGGAGGGGAGACCCAGTACTTC. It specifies CASSEGGETQYF.

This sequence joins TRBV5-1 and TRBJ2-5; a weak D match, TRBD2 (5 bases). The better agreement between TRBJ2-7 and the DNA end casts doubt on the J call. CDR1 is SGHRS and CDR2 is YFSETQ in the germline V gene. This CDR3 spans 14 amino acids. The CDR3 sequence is CASRDSGELDEQYF. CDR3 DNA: TGCGCCAGCAGAGATTCCGGGGAGCTCGACGAGCAGTACTTC.

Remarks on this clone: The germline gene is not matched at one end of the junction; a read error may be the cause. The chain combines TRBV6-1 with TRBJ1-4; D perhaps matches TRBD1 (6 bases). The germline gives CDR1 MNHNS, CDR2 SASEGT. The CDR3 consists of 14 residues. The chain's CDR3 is CASSEGGVLEKLFF. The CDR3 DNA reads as TGTGCCAGCAGCGAAGGGGGGGTATTGGAAAAACTGTTTTTT.

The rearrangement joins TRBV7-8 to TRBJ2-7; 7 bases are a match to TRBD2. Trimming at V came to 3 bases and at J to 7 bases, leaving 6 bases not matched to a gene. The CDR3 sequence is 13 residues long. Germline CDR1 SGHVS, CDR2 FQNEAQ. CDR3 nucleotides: TGTGCCAGCAGCTTCGGGACGGGAGGAGAGCAGTACTTC. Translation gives CASSFGTGGEQYF.

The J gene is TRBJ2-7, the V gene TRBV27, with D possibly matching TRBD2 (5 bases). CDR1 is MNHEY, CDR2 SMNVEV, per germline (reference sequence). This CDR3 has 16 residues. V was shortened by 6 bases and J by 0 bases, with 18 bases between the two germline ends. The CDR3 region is CASRRSVARSSYEQYF. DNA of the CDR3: TGTGCCAGCAGAAGGTCCGTAGCGAGGAGCTCCTACGAGCAGTACTTC.

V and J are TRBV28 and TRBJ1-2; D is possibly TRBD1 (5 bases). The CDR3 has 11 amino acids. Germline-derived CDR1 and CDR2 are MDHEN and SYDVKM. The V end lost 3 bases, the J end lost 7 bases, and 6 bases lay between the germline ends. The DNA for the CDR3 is TGTGCCAGCAGTTTCAGGGCTGGCTACACCTTC. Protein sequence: CASSFRAGYTF.

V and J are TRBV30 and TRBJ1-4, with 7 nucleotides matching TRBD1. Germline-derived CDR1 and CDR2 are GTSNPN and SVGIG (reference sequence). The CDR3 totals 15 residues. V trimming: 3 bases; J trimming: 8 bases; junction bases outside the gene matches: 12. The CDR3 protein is CAWSEQTGIGEKLFF. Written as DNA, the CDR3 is TGTGCCTGGAGCGAGCAGACAGGGATTGGAGAAAAACTGTTTTTT.

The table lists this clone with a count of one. This chain's CDR3 is CASSPGLAGLTDTQYF. For the CDR3, the DNA is TGCGCCAGCAGCCCCGGACTAGCGGGACTGACAGATACGCAGTATTTT. The gene calls are TRBV4-1 and TRBJ2-3; 12 nucleotides agree with TRBD2. The ends lost 4 bases at V and 3 bases at J; junction bases unmatched: 5. Germline loops: CDR1 MGHRA, CDR2 YSYEKL. The CDR3 consists of 16 residues.

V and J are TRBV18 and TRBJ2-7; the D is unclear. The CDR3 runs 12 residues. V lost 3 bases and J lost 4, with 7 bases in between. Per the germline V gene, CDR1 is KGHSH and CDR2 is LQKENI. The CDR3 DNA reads TGTGCCAGCTCACCGGACGGATACGAGCAGTACTTC. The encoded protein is CASSPDGYEQYF.

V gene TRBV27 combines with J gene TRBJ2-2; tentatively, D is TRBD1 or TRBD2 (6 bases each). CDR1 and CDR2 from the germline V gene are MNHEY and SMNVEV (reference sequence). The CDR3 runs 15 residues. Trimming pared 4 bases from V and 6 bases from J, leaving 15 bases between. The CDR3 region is CASSSTGAPSGELFF. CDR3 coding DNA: TGTGCCAGCAGTTCGACGGGGGCGCCTTCCGGGGAGCTGTTTTTT.

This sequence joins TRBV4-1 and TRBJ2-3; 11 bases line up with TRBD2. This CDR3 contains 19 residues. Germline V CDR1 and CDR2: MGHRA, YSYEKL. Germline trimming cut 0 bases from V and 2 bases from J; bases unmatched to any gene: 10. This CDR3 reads CASSQDSTSGAKITDTQYF. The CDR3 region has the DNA TGCGCCAGCAGCCAAGATTCGACTAGCGGGGCCAAAATCACAGATACGCAGTATTTT.

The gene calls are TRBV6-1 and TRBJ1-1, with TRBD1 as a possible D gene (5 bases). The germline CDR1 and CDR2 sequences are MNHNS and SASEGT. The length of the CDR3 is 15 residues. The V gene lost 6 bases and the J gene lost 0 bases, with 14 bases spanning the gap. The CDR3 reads CASRAPGQLNTEAFF. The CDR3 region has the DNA TGTGCCAGCAGAGCCCCTGGACAACTGAACACTGAAGCTTTCTTT.

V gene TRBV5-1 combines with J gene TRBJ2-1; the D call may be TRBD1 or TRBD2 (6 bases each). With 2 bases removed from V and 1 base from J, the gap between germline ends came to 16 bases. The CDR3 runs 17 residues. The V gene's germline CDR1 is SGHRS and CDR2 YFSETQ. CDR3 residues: CASSLSGGLGSYNEQFF. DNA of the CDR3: TGCGCCAGCAGCTTATCCGGGGGCCTAGGTTCCTACAATGAGCAGTTCTTC.

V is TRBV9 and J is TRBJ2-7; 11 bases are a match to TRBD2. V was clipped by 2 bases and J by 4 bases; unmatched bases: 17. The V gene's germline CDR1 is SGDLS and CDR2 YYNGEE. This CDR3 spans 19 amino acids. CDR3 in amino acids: CASSVVRGPSGRTAYEQYF. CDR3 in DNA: TGTGCCAGCAGCGTCGTCCGGGGGCCTAGCGGGAGGACTGCGTACGAGCAGTACTTC. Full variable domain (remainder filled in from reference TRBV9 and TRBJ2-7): DSGVTQTPKHLITATGQRVTLRCSPRSGDLSVYWYQQSLDQGLQFLIQYYNGEERAKGNILERFSAQQFPDLHSELNLSSLELGDSALYFCASSVVRGPSGRTAYEQYFGPGTRLTVT.

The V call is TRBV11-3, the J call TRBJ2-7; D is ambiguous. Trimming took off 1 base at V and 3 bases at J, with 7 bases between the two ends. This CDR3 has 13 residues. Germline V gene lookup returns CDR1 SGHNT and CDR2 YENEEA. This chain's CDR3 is CASSLGLYYEQYF. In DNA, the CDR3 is TGTGCCAGCAGCTTAGGCCTCTACTACGAGCAGTACTTC.

The chain's CDR3 is CASSHLLAGDEQFF. CDR3 DNA sequence: TGCGCCAGCAGCCATCTACTCGCGGGCGATGAGCAGTTCTTC. The chain recombines TRBV4-1 with TRBJ2-1, with D possibly TRBD2 on 5 matching bases. Per germline, CDR1 MGHRA and CDR2 YSYEKL. Trimming removed 3 bases at V and 8 bases at J, with 14 bases between. The CDR3 is 14 residues long.

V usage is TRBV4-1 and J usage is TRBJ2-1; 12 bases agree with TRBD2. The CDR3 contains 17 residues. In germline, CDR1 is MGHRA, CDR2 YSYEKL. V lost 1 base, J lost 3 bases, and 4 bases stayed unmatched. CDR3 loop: CASSQGRLAGVYNEQFF. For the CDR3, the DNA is TGCGCCAGCAGCCAAGGCCGACTAGCGGGGGTCTACAATGAGCAGTTCTTC.

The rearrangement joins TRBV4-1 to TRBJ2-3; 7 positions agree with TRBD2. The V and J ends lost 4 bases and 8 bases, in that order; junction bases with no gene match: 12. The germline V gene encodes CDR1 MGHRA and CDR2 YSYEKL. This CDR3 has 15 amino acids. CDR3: CASSRVAGAEGTQYF. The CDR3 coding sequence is TGCGCCAGCAGCCGGGTGGCGGGAGCGGAGGGTACGCAGTATTTT.

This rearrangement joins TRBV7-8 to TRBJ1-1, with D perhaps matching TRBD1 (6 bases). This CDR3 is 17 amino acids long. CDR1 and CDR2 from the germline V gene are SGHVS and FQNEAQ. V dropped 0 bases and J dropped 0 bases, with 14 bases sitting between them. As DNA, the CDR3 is TGTGCCAGCAGCTTAGCCCCGGGACAACCTATGAACACTGAAGCTTTCTTT. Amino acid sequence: CASSLAPGQPMNTEAFF.

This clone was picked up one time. The CDR3 spells CASSSTGALPQPQHF. CDR3 sequence (DNA): TGTGCCAGCAGTTCGACAGGGGCGCTTCCGCAGCCCCAGCATTTT. The chain recombines TRBV27 with TRBJ1-5; the match to TRBD1 covers 8 bases. This CDR3 has 15 amino acids. CDR1 and CDR2 from the germline V gene are MNHEY and SMNVEV (reference sequence). The V and J ends lost 4 bases and 7 bases, in that order; junction bases with no gene match: 9.

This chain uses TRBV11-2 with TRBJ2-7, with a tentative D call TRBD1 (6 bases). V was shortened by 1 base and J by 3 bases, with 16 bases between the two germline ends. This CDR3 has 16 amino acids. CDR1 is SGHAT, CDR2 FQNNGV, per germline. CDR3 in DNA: TGTGCCAGCAGCTTAGCCCAGGGGCCCTACGGCTACGAGCAGTACTTC. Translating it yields CASSLAQGPYGYEQYF.